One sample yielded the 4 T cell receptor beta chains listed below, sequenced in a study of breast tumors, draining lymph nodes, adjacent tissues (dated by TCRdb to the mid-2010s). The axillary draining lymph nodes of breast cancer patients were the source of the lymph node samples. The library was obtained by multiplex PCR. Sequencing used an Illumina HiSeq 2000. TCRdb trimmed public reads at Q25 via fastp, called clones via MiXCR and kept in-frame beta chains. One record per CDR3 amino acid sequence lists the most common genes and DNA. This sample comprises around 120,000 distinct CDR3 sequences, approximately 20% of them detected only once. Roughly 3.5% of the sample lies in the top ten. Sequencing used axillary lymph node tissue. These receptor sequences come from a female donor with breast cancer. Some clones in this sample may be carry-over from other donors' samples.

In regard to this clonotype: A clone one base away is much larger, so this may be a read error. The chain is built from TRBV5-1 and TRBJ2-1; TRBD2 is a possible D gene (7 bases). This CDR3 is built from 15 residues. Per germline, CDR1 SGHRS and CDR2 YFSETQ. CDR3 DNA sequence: TGCGCCAGCAGCTTGGCGGGGGGCCCCTACAATGGGCAGTTCTTC. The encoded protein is CASSLAGGPYNGQFF. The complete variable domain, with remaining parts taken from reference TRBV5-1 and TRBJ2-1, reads KAGVTQTPRYLIKTRGQQVTLSCSPISGHRSVSWYQQTPGQGLQFLFEYFSETQRNKGNFPGRFSGRQFSNSRSEMNVSTLELGDSALYLCASSLAGGPYNGQFFGPGTRLTVL.

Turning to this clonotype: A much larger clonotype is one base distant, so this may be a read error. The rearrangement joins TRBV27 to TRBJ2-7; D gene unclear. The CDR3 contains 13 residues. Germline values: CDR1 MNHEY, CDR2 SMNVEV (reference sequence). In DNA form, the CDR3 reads TGTGCCAGCAGTTTAGGGTTGTCCTACGAGCAGTGCTTC. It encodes CASSLGLSYEQCF.

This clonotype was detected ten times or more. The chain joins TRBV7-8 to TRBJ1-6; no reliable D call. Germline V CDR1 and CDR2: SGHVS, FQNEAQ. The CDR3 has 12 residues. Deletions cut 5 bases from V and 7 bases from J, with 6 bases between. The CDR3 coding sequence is TGTGCCAGCAGCAAAGGGAATTCACCCCTCCACTTT. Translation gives CASSKGNSPLHF.

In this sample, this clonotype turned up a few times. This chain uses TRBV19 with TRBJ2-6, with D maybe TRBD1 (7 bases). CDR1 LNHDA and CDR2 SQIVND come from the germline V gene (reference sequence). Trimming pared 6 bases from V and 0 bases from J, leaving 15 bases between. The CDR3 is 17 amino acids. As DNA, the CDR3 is TGTGCCAGTAGCAGCAGGGGGGCTACCTCTGGGGCCAACGTCCTGACTTTC. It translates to CASSSRGATSGANVLTF.